Listed here are 9 T cell receptor beta chains from one sample, sequenced in a study of T cell responses to AZD1222 COVID-19 vaccine. TCRdb keeps only in-frame clones here, not all; method: immunoSEQ multiplex PCR. The repertoire includes about 97,000 clones, 85% to 90% of them detected once, and 7.5% sits in the top ten. This sample comprised peripheral blood, obtained on day 0 of AZD1222 vaccination. The source of these receptors is an adult in good health.

This chain joins TRBV6-5 and TRBJ2-2; D is ambiguous. V was shortened by 6 bases and J by 1 base, with 12 bases between the two germline ends. This CDR3 has 15 residues. Germline CDR1 MNHEY, CDR2 SVGAGI. The CDR3 spells CASSQYRKNTGELFF. CDR3 in DNA: TGTGCCAGCAGCCAATACCGGAAGAACACCGGGGAGCTGTTTTTT.

V usage is TRBV18 and J usage is TRBJ1-2, with D tentatively TRBD1 (5 bases). Trimming removed 3 bases from V and 5 bases from J, with 25 bases in between. Germline V gene lookup returns CDR1 KGHSH and CDR2 LQKENI. The CDR3 extends over 18 amino acids. Written as DNA, the CDR3 is TGTGCCAGCTCACCGACCGGGGGTCCCCTATCAAGCGGGTATGGCTACACCTTC. Protein: CASSPTGGPLSSGYGYTF.

The chain carries TRBV18 and TRBJ2-7, with 9 nucleotides matching TRBD1. This CDR3 comprises 15 residues. Germline loops: CDR1 KGHSH, CDR2 LQKENI. The trim removed 3 bases at V and 2 bases at J, leaving 5 bases unmatched. CDR3 region: CASSPQQGATYEQYF. CDR3 sequence (DNA): TGTGCCAGCTCACCGCAACAGGGGGCAACCTACGAGCAGTACTTC.

V usage is TRBV5-6 and J usage is TRBJ1-2; D gene unclear. This CDR3 comprises 17 residues. V was shortened by 1 base and J by 6 bases, with 22 bases between the two germline ends. From germline, CDR1 is SGHDT and CDR2 YYEEEE. Here the CDR3 DNA reads TGTGCCAGCAGCTTGTATTTACGGGCCGGGTCTTCGGATGGCTACACCTTC. This codes for CASSLYLRAGSSDGYTF.

The CDR3, as DNA: TGTGCCAGCAGCCCAAGAGCAGGGCGCACCGGGGAGCTGTTTTTT. Encoded protein: CASSPRAGRTGELFF. The V and J genes are TRBV3-1 (or the pseudogene TRBV3-2) and TRBJ2-2, with a tentative D call TRBD1 (5 bases). The germline V gene has CDR1 LGHDT and CDR2 YNNKEL (reference sequence). The CDR3 covers 15 residues. V lost 4 bases and J lost 4, with 13 bases in between.

The chain combines TRBV29-1 with TRBJ1-1; tentative D call: TRBD1 (5 bases). This CDR3 is 12 amino acids long. The germline gives CDR1 SQVTM, CDR2 ANQGSEA. V gave up 6 bases and J gave up 2 bases, with 10 bases separating them. Here the CDR3 reads CSVRTSNTEAFF. Written as DNA, the CDR3 is TGCAGCGTGAGGACATCCAACACTGAAGCTTTCTTT.

This chain links TRBV10-3 with TRBJ1-5, with D possibly matching TRBD1 (6 bases). The length of the CDR3 is 16 residues. Germline-derived CDR1 and CDR2 are ENHRY and SYGVKD. V was shortened by 10 bases and J by 3 bases, with 22 bases between the two germline ends. The CDR3 reads CATQAQITGLNQPQHF. CDR3 nucleotide sequence: TGTGCCACCCAAGCCCAAATAACAGGGCTCAATCAGCCCCAGCATTTT.

This clone was detected only a few times. This rearrangement joins TRBV11-3 to TRBJ2-2; perhaps TRBD1 as D (6 bases). V lost 3 bases to trimming and J lost 0 bases, with 8 bases between them. The CDR3 covers 15 residues. CDR1 SGHNT and CDR2 YENEEA come from the germline V gene. CDR3 in amino acids: CASSFRGANTGELFF. The DNA for the CDR3 is TGTGCCAGCAGCTTCAGGGGCGCGAACACCGGGGAGCTGTTTTTT.

There are a few counts of this clone. The rearrangement joins TRBV29-1 to TRBJ1-5; the D gene is possibly TRBD1 (5 bases). V was pared by 4 bases and J by 4 bases, with 11 bases between. CDR3 size: 13 residues. Germline-derived CDR1 and CDR2 are SQVTM and ANQGSEA. The CDR3 loop reads CSVGTGDNQPQHF. The DNA for the CDR3 is TGCAGCGTTGGCACAGGTGATAATCAGCCCCAGCATTTT.